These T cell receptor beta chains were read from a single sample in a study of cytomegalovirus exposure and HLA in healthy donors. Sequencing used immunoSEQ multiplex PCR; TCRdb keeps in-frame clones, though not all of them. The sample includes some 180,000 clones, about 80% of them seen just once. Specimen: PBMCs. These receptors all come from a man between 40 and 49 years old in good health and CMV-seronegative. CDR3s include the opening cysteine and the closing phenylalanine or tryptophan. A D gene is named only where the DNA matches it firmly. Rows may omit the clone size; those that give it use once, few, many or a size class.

CASSPSGSSNYGYTF,TGTGCCAGCAGTCCGAGCGGGAGCTCGAACTATGGCTACACCTTC,TRBV14,-,TRBJ1-2,-
CASRARVGGNTEAFF,TGTGCCAGCAGGGCAAGGGTTGGGGGCAACACTGAAGCTTTCTTT,TRBV6-4,-,TRBJ1-1,-
CASSLDLRGAPPSYEQYF,TGTGCCAGCAGCTTAGATCTCAGGGGGGCACCGCCCTCCTACGAGCAGTACTTC,TRBV11-3,-,TRBJ2-7,-
CASSPGGGRGMNTEAFF,TGTGCCAGCAGCCCCGGGGGAGGGCGGGGCATGAACACTGAAGCTTTCTTT,TRBV5-4,-,TRBJ1-1,-
CASSLRAGGSYSYEQYF,TGTGCCAGCAGCCTGAGAGCGGGGGGCTCCTACTCCTACGAGCAGTACTTC,TRBV7-8,-,TRBJ2-7,TRBD2
CASSQLGQGYEQYF,TGTGCCAGCAGCCAACTGGGGCAGGGCTACGAGCAGTACTTC,TRBV14,-,TRBJ2-7,-
CASSSGQNYEQYF,TGTGCCAGCAGCTCGGGACAGAACTACGAGCAGTACTTC,TRBV7-2,-,TRBJ2-7,TRBD1
CASSPGQNEKLFF,TGTGCCAGCTCCCCCGGACAGAATGAAAAACTGTTTTTT,TRBV18,-,TRBJ1-4,-
CASSLLAGGPGEQYF,TGTGCCAGCAGCCTACTAGCGGGAGGGCCGGGAGAGCAGTACTTC,TRBV4-2,-,TRBJ2-7,TRBD2
CASSWRIQDQETQYF,TGTGCCAGCAGCTGGAGGATCCAGGACCAAGAGACCCAGTACTTC,TRBV14,-,TRBJ2-5,-
CASSLDQGNQPQHF,TGTGCCAGCAGCTTAGACCAGGGCAATCAGCCCCAGCATTTT,TRBV7-2,-,TRBJ1-5,-
CASRRATEAFF,TGTGCCAGCAGGCGGGCCACTGAAGCTTTCTTT,TRBV6-5,-,TRBJ1-1,-
CASSYSGQLTEAFF,TGTGCCAGCAGTTACTCGGGACAACTCACTGAAGCTTTCTTT,TRBV6-5,-,TRBJ1-1,-
CAWSAQGLGVHEQFF,TGTGCCTGGAGTGCCCAGGGACTAGGGGTCCATGAGCAGTTCTTC,TRBV30,-,TRBJ2-1,TRBD2
CASSARTSGGAREQFF,TGTGCCAGCAGCGCCCGAACGAGCGGGGGGGCGAGGGAGCAGTTCTTC,TRBV5-4,-,TRBJ2-1,TRBD2
CASSSHRGLGGNTIYF,TGTGCCAGCAGCTCCCACAGGGGACTGGGTGGAAACACCATATATTTT,TRBV11-2,-,TRBJ1-3,TRBD1
CASSNASGGTLSGANVLTF,TGTGCCAGCAGCAACGCTAGCGGGGGAACACTCTCTGGGGCCAACGTCCTGACTTTC,TRBV21-1,-,TRBJ2-6,-
CASSRRGGGNEKLFF,TGTGCCAGTAGTCGCCGAGGGGGTGGTAATGAAAAACTGTTTTTT,TRBV19,once,TRBJ1-4,-
CASSMGQTYEQYF,TGTGCCAGCAGTATGGGACAGACCTACGAGCAGTACTTC,TRBV28,-,TRBJ2-7,TRBD1
CASSLKGDNTGELFF,TGTGCCAGTAGTCTCAAAGGGGATAACACCGGGGAGCTGTTTTTT,TRBV19,-,TRBJ2-2,-
CASSLGEDSYEQYF,TGTGCCAGCAGCTTGGGAGAGGATTCCTACGAGCAGTACTTC,TRBV5-4,-,TRBJ2-7,-
CASSARWDTGDKGYTF,TGTGCCAGCAGCGCGAGGTGGGACACCGGCGACAAAGGCTACACCTTC,TRBV7-8,once,TRBJ1-2,-
CASSRLGVSNQPQHF,TGTGCCAGTAGTCGCCTAGGGGTGAGCAATCAGCCCCAGCATTTT,TRBV19,-,TRBJ1-5,-
CASSYSLQTYEQYF,TGTGCCAGCAGTTACTCCCTACAGACCTACGAGCAGTACTTC,TRBV6-5,-,TRBJ2-7,-
CASSRQSTGELFF,TGTGCCAGCAGTAGACAGAGCACCGGGGAGCTGTTTTTT,TRBV2,-,TRBJ2-2,-
CASSLSLTAYGYTF,TGTGCCAGCAGTTTATCCCTGACAGCCTATGGCTACACCTTC,TRBV27,few,TRBJ1-2,-
CASSFQAGRTDTQYF,TGTGCCAGCAGTTTCCAAGCGGGACGCACAGATACGCAGTATTTT,TRBV7-9,few,TRBJ2-3,TRBD2
CASSPIRSLAGAGNEQFF,TGTGCCAGCAGCCCTATCCGATCTTTAGCGGGAGCTGGCAATGAGCAGTTCTTC,TRBV5-5,-,TRBJ2-1,TRBD2
CASSLTGTGELFF,TGTGCCAGCAGCTTGACGGGGACCGGGGAGCTGTTTTTT,TRBV5-4,-,TRBJ2-2,-
CASSDITGTVVFYEQYF,TGTGCTAGCAGCGATATAACAGGGACAGTCGTTTTCTACGAGCAGTACTTC,TRBV7-7,-,TRBJ2-7,TRBD1
CASSQDPRGGAKYF,TGCGCCAGCAGCCAAGATCCTCGCGGCGGAGCCAAATATTTT,TRBV4-1,few,TRBJ2-3,-
CASSQGLGTEAFF,TGCGCCAGCAGCCAGGGACTCGGCACTGAAGCTTTCTTT,TRBV4-3,-,TRBJ1-1,-
CASSLYLGREGSYEQYF,TGTGCCAGCAGCCTCTACCTGGGCAGGGAGGGTTCCTACGAGCAGTACTTC,TRBV5-6,-,TRBJ2-7,TRBD2
CASSGGFEQYF,TGTGCCAGTAGTGGGGGGTTCGAGCAGTACTTC,TRBV19,once,TRBJ2-7,-
CASTPTGGIRANVLTF,TGTGCCAGCACCCCGACAGGGGGAATACGGGCCAACGTCCTGACTTTC,TRBV14,-,TRBJ2-6,TRBD1
CAWASGGGNEQFF,TGTGCCTGGGCTAGCGGGGGAGGCAATGAGCAGTTCTTC,TRBV30,-,TRBJ2-1,TRBD2
CASSPSQNEQYF,TGTGCCAGCTCACCCAGTCAGAACGAGCAGTACTTC,TRBV18,-,TRBJ2-7,-